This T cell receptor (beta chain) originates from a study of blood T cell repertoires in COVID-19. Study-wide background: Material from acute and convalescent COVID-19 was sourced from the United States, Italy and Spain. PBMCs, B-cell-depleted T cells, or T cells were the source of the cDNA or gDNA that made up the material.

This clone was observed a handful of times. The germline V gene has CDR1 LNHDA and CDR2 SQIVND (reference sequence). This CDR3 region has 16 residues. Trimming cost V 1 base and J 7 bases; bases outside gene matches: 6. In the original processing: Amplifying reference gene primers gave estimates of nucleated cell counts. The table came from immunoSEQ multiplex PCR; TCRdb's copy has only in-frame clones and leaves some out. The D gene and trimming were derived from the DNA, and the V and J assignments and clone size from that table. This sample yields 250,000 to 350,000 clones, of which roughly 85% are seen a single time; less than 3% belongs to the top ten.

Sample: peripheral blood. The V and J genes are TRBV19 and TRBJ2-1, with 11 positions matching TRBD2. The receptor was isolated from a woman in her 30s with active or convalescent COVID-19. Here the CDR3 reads CASSIVVTSGVNEQFF. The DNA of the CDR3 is TGTGCCAGTAGTATAGTTGTGACTAGCGGGGTTAATGAGCAGTTCTTC. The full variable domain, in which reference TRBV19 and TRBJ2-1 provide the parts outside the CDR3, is DGGITQSPKYLFRKEGQNVTLSCEQNLNHDAMYWYRQDPGQGLRLIYYSQIVNDFQKGDIAEGYSVSREKKESFPLTVTSAQKNPTAFYLCASSIVVTSGVNEQFFGPGTRLTVL.